The source of this TCR beta chain is a study of vaccination and CD4 T cells after COVID-19. Study at large: Control cultures received a CEFX pool, an HIV-1 Nef pool, or no peptide.

Treatment reported: approximately 9-day PBMC culture with coronavirus spike peptide pools or control peptides (ViraFEST assay). According to the study, CD4+ T cells from the unexposed donor were gathered ahead of the COVID-19 pandemic (2011-2018). Sequenced with the Oncomine TCR Beta short-read assay was DNA taken from cultured CD4+ T cells. TCRdb processed the PCR reads anew with MiXCR; each CDR3 protein has one entry. The sample gives about 6,600 distinct CDR3 sequences, 40% to 55% of which show up once; 55% to 70% is in the top ten. J lost 3 bases, V lost 1 base, and 5 bases had no gene match. Germline CDR1 reads SEHNR; CDR2 reads FQNEAQ (reference sequence). This CDR3 is 15 amino acids long. This clonotype was detected a few times. What it binds is not known.

The TCR comes from a human donor in good health. J is TRBJ1-1 and V is TRBV7-9; TRBD1 agrees at 7 bases. The specimen sequenced was CD4+ T cells from blood, cultured in vitro. In DNA form, the CDR3 reads TGTGCCAGCAGCTTAGGGCAGGGGGACTACACTGAAGCTTTCTTT. Residues: CASSLGQGDYTEAFF.